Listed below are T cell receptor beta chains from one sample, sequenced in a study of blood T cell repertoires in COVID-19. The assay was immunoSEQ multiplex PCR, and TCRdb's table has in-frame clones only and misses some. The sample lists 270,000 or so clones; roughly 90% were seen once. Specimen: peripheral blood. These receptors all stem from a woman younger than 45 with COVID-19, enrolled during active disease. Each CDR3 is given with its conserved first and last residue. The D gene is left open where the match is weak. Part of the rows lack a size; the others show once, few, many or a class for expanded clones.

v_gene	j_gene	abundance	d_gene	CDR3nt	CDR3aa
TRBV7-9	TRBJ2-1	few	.	TGTGCCAGCAGCCAAACAGGGTACAATGAGCAGTTCTTC	CASSQTGYNEQFF
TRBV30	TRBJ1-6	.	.	TGTGCCTGGAGTTCAGGGAGGAATTCACCCCTCCACTTT	CAWSSGRNSPLHF
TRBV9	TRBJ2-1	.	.	TGTGCCAGCAGCTCCCGCAGGGTAACCTACAATGAGCAGTTCTTC	CASSSRRVTYNEQFF
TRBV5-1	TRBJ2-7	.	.	TGCGCCAGCAGTGAGGGTAGCTCCTACGAGCAGTACTTC	CASSEGSSYEQYF
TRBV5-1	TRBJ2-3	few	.	TGCGCCAGCAGCCAAGGGGATCCTGGCACAGATACGCAGTATTTT	CASSQGDPGTDTQYF
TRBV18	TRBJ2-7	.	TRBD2	TGTGCCAGCTCACCCCGGACTAGCGGCGAGCAGTACTTC	CASSPRTSGEQYF
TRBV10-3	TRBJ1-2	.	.	TGTGCCATCAGCAAGACAGACACTAACTATGGCTACACCTTC	CAISKTDTNYGYTF
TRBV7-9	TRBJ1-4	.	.	TGTGCCAGCACCCCGTATCGCGTTAATGAAAAACTGTTTTTT	CASTPYRVNEKLFF
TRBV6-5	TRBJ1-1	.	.	TGTGCCAGCATTCGGCGGGGGTCCCGGAACACTGAAGCTTTCTTT	CASIRRGSRNTEAFF
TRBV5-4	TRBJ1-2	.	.	TGTGCCAGCAGGGGTACAGGTAACTATGGCTACACCTTC	CASRGTGNYGYTF
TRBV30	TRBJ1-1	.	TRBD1	TGTGCCTGGGCCAGGGGGGCGAACACTGAAGCTTTCTTT	CAWARGANTEAFF
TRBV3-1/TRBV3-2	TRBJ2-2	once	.	TGTGCCAGCAGCCAGGACAATGGGGAGCTGTTTTTT	CASSQDNGELFF
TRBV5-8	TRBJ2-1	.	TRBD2	TGTGCCAGCAGCCGAACCGGGACTAGCGGGGCCCGGGGGCTCTTC	CASSRTGTSGARGLF
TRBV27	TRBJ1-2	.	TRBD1	TGTGCCAGCAGTTTAAGGGGGCAAGGCTACACCTTC	CASSLRGQGYTF
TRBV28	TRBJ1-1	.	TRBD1	TGTGCCAGCAGCCATACGGACAGGGCTTACACTGAAGCTTTCTTT	CASSHTDRAYTEAFF
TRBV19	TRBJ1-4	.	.	TGTGCCAGTAGTATAGCAGGGGCCAGACATAATGAAAAACTGTTTTTT	CASSIAGARHNEKLFF
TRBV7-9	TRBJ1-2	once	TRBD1	TGTGCCAGCAGCCTAGGGACAGATGGCTACACCTTC	CASSLGTDGYTF
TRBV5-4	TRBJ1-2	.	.	TGTGCCAGCAGCAGACCCGGGCAGGGGTATGGCTACACCTTC	CASSRPGQGYGYTF
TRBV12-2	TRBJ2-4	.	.	TGTGCAAGTCGCTGGATCCCGGGACAGGAAAACATTCAGTACTTC	CASRWIPGQENIQYF
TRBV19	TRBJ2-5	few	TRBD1	TGTGCCAGTAGTATGGGGCCGGGACAGTCGCCGCAGGGGACCCAGTACTTC	CASSMGPGQSPQGTQYF
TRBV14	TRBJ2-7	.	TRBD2	TGTGCCAGCAGCCAAGATGGGAGCGGGGGGAAGGACTACGAGCAGTACTTC	CASSQDGSGGKDYEQYF
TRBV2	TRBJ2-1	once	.	TGTGCCAGCAGTGACCTGGACCGAGCGAGGGATGAGCAGTTCTTC	CASSDLDRARDEQFF
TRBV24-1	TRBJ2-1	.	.	TGTGCCACCAGTGATTTTGGAGGCAATGAGCAGTTCTTC	CATSDFGGNEQFF
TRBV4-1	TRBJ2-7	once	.	TGCGCCAGCGCGGCGGCTACCGGCTACGAGCAGTACTTC	CASAAATGYEQYF
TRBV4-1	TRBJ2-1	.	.	TGCGCCAGCAGCCCCTCCCTTTACAATGAGCAGTTCTTC	CASSPSLYNEQFF
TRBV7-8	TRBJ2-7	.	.	TGTGCCAGCAGCCCCCACCCTAGCCAGCAGTACTTC	CASSPHPSQQYF
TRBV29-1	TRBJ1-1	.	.	TGCAGCGCCCAGACAGGAGTGAACACTGAAGCTTTCTTT	CSAQTGVNTEAFF
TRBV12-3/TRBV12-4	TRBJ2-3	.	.	TGTGCCAGCAGCCTACCTAGCACAGATACGCAGTATTTT	CASSLPSTDTQYF
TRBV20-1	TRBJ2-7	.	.	TGCAGTGCAGGGGCCTACGAGCAGTACTTC	CSAGAYEQYF
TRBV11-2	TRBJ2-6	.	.	TGTGCCAGCAGCCTAGGACACAGGAGCTCTGGGGCCAACGTCCTGACTTTC	CASSLGHRSSGANVLTF
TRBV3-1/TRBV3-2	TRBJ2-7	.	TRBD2	TGTGCCAGCAGCCCAGGACTAGGAGGCTACGAGCAGTACTTC	CASSPGLGGYEQYF
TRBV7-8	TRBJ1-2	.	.	TGTGCCAGCAGCTTATTCGGCAGCGAGAACTATGGCTACACCTTC	CASSLFGSENYGYTF
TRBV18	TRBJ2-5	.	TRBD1	TGTGCCAGCTCACCACGGGACAGGGCCCAAGAGACCCAGTACTTC	CASSPRDRAQETQYF
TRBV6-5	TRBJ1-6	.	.	TGTGCCGCAGGGGTGTCCTATAATTCACCCCTCCACTTT	CAAGVSYNSPLHF
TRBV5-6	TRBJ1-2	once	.	TGTGCCAGCAGCGAACCCCGGGGAGGGGGACCCTCCAACTATGGCTACACCTTC	CASSEPRGGGPSNYGYTF
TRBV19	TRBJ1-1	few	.	TGTGCCAGTAGTATAGGGAGGGGCTCAGCTTTCTTT	CASSIGRGSAFF
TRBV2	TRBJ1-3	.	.	TGTGCCAGCAGATTACAGGGAAACACCATATATTTT	CASRLQGNTIYF
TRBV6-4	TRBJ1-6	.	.	TGTGCCAGCAGTGATGGCGGGGTTGAGTCACCCCTCCACTTT	CASSDGGVESPLHF
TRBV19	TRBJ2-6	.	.	TGTGCCAGTAGGGATGTGGGGGCCTCTGGGGCCAACGTCCTGACTTTC	CASRDVGASGANVLTF
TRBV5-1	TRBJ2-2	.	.	TGCGCCAGCAGCGTTAAGCCTCCGGGGAACACCGGGGAGCTGTTTTTT	CASSVKPPGNTGELFF
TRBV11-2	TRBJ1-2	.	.	TGTGCCAGCAGCACACGCCGAGGGCAGTTATATGGCTACACCTTC	CASSTRRGQLYGYTF
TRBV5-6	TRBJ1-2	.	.	TGTGCCAGCTATCCGGCGGGGGCGGACTATGGCTACACCTTC	CASYPAGADYGYTF
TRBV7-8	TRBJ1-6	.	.	TGTGCCAGCAGCCCGACACGGAATTCACCCCTCCACTTT	CASSPTRNSPLHF
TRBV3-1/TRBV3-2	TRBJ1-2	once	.	TGTGCCAGCAGCCAAGGTCGGCAGGGGTATGGCTACACCTTC	CASSQGRQGYGYTF
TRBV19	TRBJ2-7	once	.	TGTGCCAGTAGTATCGGAGGTCCCGAGCAGTACTTC	CASSIGGPEQYF
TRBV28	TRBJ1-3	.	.	TGTGCCAGCAGTCCTATGGACTTTCGAAACACCATATATTTT	CASSPMDFRNTIYF
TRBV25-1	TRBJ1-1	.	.	TGTGCCAGCAGTGAACTAGACAGTAACACTGAAGCTTTCTTT	CASSELDSNTEAFF
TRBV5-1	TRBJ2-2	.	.	TGCGCCAGCAGCTTCCCGTTCACCGGGGAGCTGTTTTTT	CASSFPFTGELFF
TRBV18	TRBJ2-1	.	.	TGTGCCAGCTCTCCCCCCAATGACAGATACAATGAGCAGTTCTTC	CASSPPNDRYNEQFF
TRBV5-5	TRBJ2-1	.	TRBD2	TGTGCCAGCAGCTTGGAACGGGGGGGCCTTAATGAGCAGTTCTTC	CASSLERGGLNEQFF
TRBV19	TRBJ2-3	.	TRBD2	TGTGCCAGTAGTATAGACGCGCGGGGGTCGGATACGCAGTATTTT	CASSIDARGSDTQYF
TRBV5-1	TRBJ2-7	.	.	TGCGCCAGCAGCCAAAGAGGAAGGAGGGTCCTAACAGGTTCCGAGCAGTACTTC	CASSQRGRRVLTGSEQYF
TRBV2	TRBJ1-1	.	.	TGTGCCAGCATAGCAGTCATGAACACTGAAGCTTTCTTT	CASIAVMNTEAFF
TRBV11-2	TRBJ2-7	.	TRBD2	TGTGCCAGCAGCGCCGGACTAGCGGGGGGGCCCTACGAGCAGTACTTC	CASSAGLAGGPYEQYF